This TCR beta chain originates from a study of blood T cells in healthy people across ages. Details on this clonotype: The antigen is not known.

For the second PCR, which ran for about 7 to 11 cycles, a sample-barcoded 5' primer and a J-beta primer mix were used. TCRdb ran MiXCR on the 5' RACE reads and lists one entry per CDR3 protein. The table lists around 1,000,000 distinct CDR3 sequences, 35% to 40% of them singletons, with around 13% in the top ten. Findings of the study overall: In long-lived donors, naive CD4+ cell counts and diversity exceeded those of aged donors. For the donors, CMV status was unknown and possibly confounded expanded clonotype changes. Getting older went along with TCR beta diversity per million T cells dropping roughly linearly.

Every donor contributed around 10 milliliters of peripheral blood by blood draw. Material for sequencing was blood. The origin of this receptor is a man in his late teens or twenties in good health.

The DNA for the CDR3 is TGCAGCGCCCAGGGACAGTCCCCTTTGACAGATACGCAGTATTTT. Translated: CSAQGQSPLTDTQYF. The chain is built from TRBV29-1 and TRBJ2-3, with 7 bases fitting TRBD1. In germline, CDR1 is SQVTM, CDR2 ANQGSEA. This CDR3 is 15 amino acids long. J was trimmed by 3 bases and V by 7 bases; bases with no gene match: 13.